The 28 T cell receptor beta chains listed next were all sequenced from one sample in a study of T-cell memory formation after mild COVID-19. TCRdb fed the 5' RACE reads into MiXCR, producing one record per CDR3 protein. The sample lists about 150,000 distinct CDR3 sequences; about 23% were seen once. The sample was PBMCs or a T cell subset sorted from them (not recorded which). These receptors all come from an adult woman who had mild COVID-19 (a few samples of this study predate the infection). Cell type and time point are not known.

CDR3 loop: CASSLAWNEQYF. The CDR3 region has the DNA TGTGCCAGCAGCTTAGCGTGGAACGAGCAGTACTTC. The chain recombines TRBV7-2 with TRBJ2-7; the D is unclear. The CDR3 length is 12 residues. Germline V CDR1 and CDR2: SGHTA, FQGNSA. Trimming left V 0 bases short and J 5 bases short, with 5 bases between.

This clonotype was detected only a few times. The rearrangement uses TRBV29-1 and TRBJ2-1; 9 bases are a match to TRBD1. The CDR3 has 15 amino acids. Germline CDR1 reads SQVTM; CDR2 reads ANQGSEA. After removal of 1 base from V and 5 bases from J, the junction contained 6 bases not matched to a gene. The CDR3 sequence: CSVEGLGQGHNEQFF. For the CDR3, the DNA is TGCAGCGTTGAAGGACTGGGACAGGGCCACAATGAGCAGTTCTTC.

This clonotype was picked up a small number of times. The CDR3 spells CASSVDPTPQETQYF. Here the CDR3 DNA reads TGTGCCAGCAGCGTTGACCCAACCCCTCAAGAGACCCAGTACTTC. The chain recombines TRBV9 with TRBJ2-5; D is unresolved. Trimming shortened V by 2 bases and J by 2 bases, and 13 bases separated the two germline ends. The CDR3 sequence is 15 residues long. CDR1 and CDR2 from the germline V gene are SGDLS and YYNGEE.

This clonotype was counted at least ten times. The CDR3 loop reads CASSQPSYEQYF. Written as DNA, the CDR3 is TGTGCCAGCAGTCAGCCCTCTTACGAGCAGTACTTC. The chain combines TRBV6-5 with TRBJ2-7; D is unresolved. The V gene lost 5 bases and the J gene lost 4 bases, with 9 bases spanning the gap. The CDR3 loop spans 12 amino acids. The germline gives CDR1 MNHEY, CDR2 SVGAGI.

This clonotype has only a few counts. The junction differs from germline at one of its ends, possibly a read error. The chain recombines TRBV7-7 with TRBJ2-1; D remains unclear. The germline V gene has CDR1 SSHAT and CDR2 FNYEAQ (reference sequence). This CDR3 is built from 15 residues. The CDR3 loop is CASSLSRARGNEQFF. The CDR3 coding sequence is TGTGCTAGCAGCTTATCTAGGGCCCGCGGCAATGAGCAGTTCTTC.

The CDR3 DNA reads as TGTGCCAGCAGCTCCCCATCCCCCCAAGAGACCCAGTACTTC. Its translation: CASSSPSPQETQYF. The gene calls are TRBV7-2 and TRBJ2-5; D remains ambiguous. The germline V gene has CDR1 SGHTA and CDR2 FQGNSA. V lost 4 bases and J 1 base, leaving 10 bases between the germline ends. The CDR3 runs to 14 residues.

V gene TRBV11-2 combines with J gene TRBJ1-1; TRBD1 matches 7 bases. Trimming removed 4 bases from V and 1 base from J; junction bases left unmatched: 9. Germline V gives CDR1 SGHAT, CDR2 FQNNGV. This CDR3 contains 16 residues. CDR3 amino acids: CASSYDRDFENTEAFF. CDR3 nucleotide sequence: TGTGCCAGCAGCTATGACAGGGATTTCGAGAACACTGAAGCTTTCTTT. The entire variable domain, with the rest obtained from reference TRBV11-2 and TRBJ1-1, is as follows: EAGVAQSPRYKIIEKRQSVAFWCNPISGHATLYWYQQILGQGPKLLIQFQNNGVVDDSQLPKDRFSAERLKGVDSTLKIQPAKLEDSAVYLCASSYDRDFENTEAFFGQGTRLTVV.

The genes are TRBV24-1 and TRBJ2-1; 11 bases agree with TRBD1. CDR3 length: 12 residues. Trimming cost V 10 bases and J 7 bases; bases outside gene matches: 2. Germline values: CDR1 KGHDR, CDR2 SFDVKD. CDR3: CATGQGGNEQFF. The CDR3, as DNA: TGTGCCACGGGACAGGGGGGGAATGAGCAGTTCTTC.

This clonotype was seen a few times. Written as DNA, the CDR3 is TGTGCCAGCAGTGATAGGACTGCGTCGAAAGCTTTCTTT. It yields the protein CASSDRTASKAFF. The V and J genes are TRBV6-4 and TRBJ1-1; D is undetermined. The CDR3 has 13 amino acids. Trimming shortened V by 3 bases and J by 9 bases, and 14 bases separated the two germline ends. The germline V gene encodes CDR1 MRHNA and CDR2 SNTAGT.

This clonotype occurred a few times. The chain recombines TRBV15 with TRBJ2-3; the match to TRBD2 covers 10 bases. This CDR3 has 15 amino acids. J lost 1 base, V lost 5 bases, and 3 bases had no gene match. The germline CDR1 and CDR2 sequences are LNHNV and YYDKDF (reference sequence). CDR3 amino acids: CATSPGTSGTDTQYF. The CDR3 DNA sequence: TGTGCCACCAGCCCCGGGACTAGCGGCACAGATACGCAGTATTTT.

This chain links TRBV20-1 with TRBJ2-7, with 9 bases matching TRBD2. The germline CDR1 and CDR2 sequences are DFQATT and SNEGSKA (reference sequence). The CDR3 totals 14 residues. The V segment lost 4 bases and the J segment 0 bases; nucleotides outside the gene matches: 4. The DNA for the CDR3 is TGCAGTGCTATGACTAGCGGTGACTCCTACGAGCAGTACTTC. Its translation: CSAMTSGDSYEQYF.

The rearrangement links TRBV20-1 to TRBJ2-7; 10 bases are shared with TRBD2. The CDR3 spans 15 residues. Germline CDR1 and CDR2: DFQATT and SNEGSKA (reference sequence). V trimming: 5 bases; J trimming: 0 bases; junction bases outside the gene matches: 7. This CDR3 reads CSARSIAGGSYEQYF. DNA of the CDR3: TGCAGTGCTCGTTCGATAGCGGGAGGCTCCTACGAGCAGTACTTC.

This clonotype was detected a few times. The chain recombines TRBV5-1 with TRBJ2-1; 8 nucleotides line up with TRBD2. CDR3 size: 14 residues. After removal of 7 bases from V and 9 bases from J, the junction contained 12 bases not matched to a gene. Germline CDR1 reads SGHRS; CDR2 reads YFSETQ. CDR3 DNA sequence: TGCGCCAGCCGCGACGAAGCGGGAGCTGCTGAGCAGTTCTTC. This codes for CASRDEAGAAEQFF.

The sample holds many counts of this clonotype. The rearrangement uses TRBV12-3 or TRBV12-4 and TRBJ2-3, with TRBD2 as a possible D gene (5 bases). The V end was cut by 7 bases, the J end by 0 bases, with 14 bases between. The CDR3 is 15 amino acids. The CDR3 coding sequence is TGTGCCAGCACACCTACTGGCGGGAGCACAGATACGCAGTATTTT. Translated, it gives CASTPTGGSTDTQYF.

This clonotype has just a few counts. The chain has TRBV12-3 or TRBV12-4 and TRBJ1-4; 9 bases agree with TRBD1. The CDR3 has 16 residues. J gave up 8 bases and V 6 bases, and 13 bases lay outside the gene matches. Here the CDR3 reads CASSRTLGQGGEKLFF. The DNA of the CDR3 is TGTGCCAGCAGCCGTACACTGGGACAGGGAGGCGAAAAACTGTTTTTT.

This clonotype showed up just a few times. This chain connects TRBV29-1 to TRBJ1-1; maybe TRBD1 (5 bases). V was pared by 3 bases and J by 5 bases, with 13 bases between. Germline CDR1 and CDR2: SQVTM and ANQGSEA. This CDR3 is built from 13 residues. CDR3 sequence reads: CSVEGEGETEAFF. The CDR3 DNA reads as TGCAGCGTTGAGGGGGAGGGCGAGACTGAAGCTTTCTTT.

The chain has TRBV7-9 and TRBJ2-7, with D possibly matching TRBD2 (6 bases). The germline CDR1 and CDR2 sequences are SEHNR and FQNEAQ (reference sequence). The CDR3 is 13 residues long. V was shortened by 4 bases and J by 1 base, with 8 bases between the two germline ends. The CDR3 DNA reads TGTGCCAGCAGCTGGACTATTTCCTACGAGCAGTACTTC. It yields the protein CASSWTISYEQYF.

V gene TRBV19 combines with J gene TRBJ1-1; TRBD1 agrees at 7 bases. After removal of 3 bases from V and 6 bases from J, the junction contained 4 bases not matched to a gene. The CDR3 covers 13 residues. The germline V gene has CDR1 LNHDA and CDR2 SQIVND (reference sequence). CDR3 bases: TGTGCCAGTAGTATCGGTACAGGGGCTGAAGCTTTCTTT. Translating it yields CASSIGTGAEAFF.

This clonotype appeared a few times. The chain combines TRBV7-9 with TRBJ2-1; TRBD2 matches 13 bases. Germline-derived CDR1 and CDR2 are SEHNR and FQNEAQ (reference sequence). This CDR3 spans 15 amino acids. Trimming at V came to 5 bases and at J to 8 bases, leaving 6 bases not matched to a gene. The CDR3 loop reads CASSVGTSGTDEQFF. In DNA form, the CDR3 reads TGTGCCAGCAGCGTCGGGACTAGCGGGACTGATGAGCAGTTCTTC.

The rearrangement uses TRBV7-8 and TRBJ1-1; D might be TRBD1 (6 bases). Per germline, CDR1 SGHVS and CDR2 FQNEAQ. This CDR3 contains 17 residues. The ends were cut back, 3 bases at V and 4 bases at J, with 21 bases in the middle. The CDR3 region is CASSFGPGGRRGTEAFF. DNA for the CDR3: TGTGCCAGCAGCTTTGGGCCGGGGGGGCGGCGGGGCACTGAAGCTTTCTTT.

This clonotype was picked up a small number of times. The chain links TRBV27 to TRBJ2-1; TRBD2 aligns across 8 bases. Trimming took 6 bases from V and 9 from J; bases not matched to a gene: 13. This CDR3 is built from 15 residues. From germline, CDR1 is MNHEY and CDR2 SMNVEV (reference sequence). DNA of the CDR3: TGTGCCAGCAGACCTGTCCCGGGACTAGGGGGTGAGCAGTTCTTC. Protein: CASRPVPGLGGEQFF.

This rearrangement joins TRBV29-1 to TRBJ2-2; the D is unclear. V lost 2 bases and J 1 base, leaving 8 bases between the germline ends. Germline CDR1 SQVTM, CDR2 ANQGSEA. The CDR3 is made up of 14 amino acids. The CDR3 nucleotides are TGCAGCGTTGAAATAGGAAGGAACACCGGGGAGCTGTTTTTT. As protein: CSVEIGRNTGELFF.

This rearrangement joins TRBV7-6 to TRBJ1-1, with D maybe TRBD1 (5 bases). V gave up 5 bases and J gave up 6 bases, with 13 bases separating them. Germline V gene lookup returns CDR1 SGHVS and CDR2 FNYEAQ. The CDR3 extends over 13 amino acids. The CDR3 is CASSAGPGAEAFF. The DNA of the CDR3 is TGTGCCAGCAGCGCCGGTCCGGGGGCTGAAGCTTTCTTT.

This chain links TRBV7-2 with TRBJ2-7; D is undetermined. V dropped 4 bases and J dropped 4 bases, with 14 bases sitting between them. The length of the CDR3 is 14 residues. The germline V gene has CDR1 SGHTA and CDR2 FQGNSA. The CDR3 coding sequence is TGTGCCAGCAGCTCCGGCTTGGACGGTTACGAGCAGTACTTC. Its protein product is CASSSGLDGYEQYF.

This sequence joins TRBV6-1 and TRBJ1-3, with D unresolved. The V end was cut by 5 bases, the J end by 0 bases, with 14 bases between. This CDR3 contains 16 residues. Germline lookup yields CDR1 MNHNS and CDR2 SASEGT. As DNA, the CDR3 is TGTGCCAGCAGTTCACAGCGTCCTTCCTCTGGAAACACCATATATTTT. Its translation: CASSSQRPSSGNTIYF.

Within the sample, this clonotype is medium-sized. This chain joins TRBV7-8 and TRBJ2-1; no definite D call. There are 16 residues in the CDR3. Germline lookup yields CDR1 SGHVS and CDR2 FQNEAQ. The V gene lost 2 bases and the J gene lost 2 bases, with 13 bases spanning the gap. This chain's CDR3 is CASSLKESGPYNEQFF. The CDR3 bases are TGTGCCAGCAGCTTAAAGGAGTCAGGACCCTACAATGAGCAGTTCTTC. The entire variable domain, with the rest obtained from reference TRBV7-8 and TRBJ2-1, is as follows: GAGVSQSPRYKVAKRGQDVALRCDPISGHVSLFWYQQALGQGPEFLTYFQNEAQLDKSGLPSDRFFAERPEGSVSTLKIQRTQQEDSAVYLCASSLKESGPYNEQFFGPGTRLTVL.

V usage is TRBV7-9 and J usage is TRBJ1-2, with D unclear. The CDR3 has 18 residues. Germline V lookup: CDR1 SEHNR, CDR2 FQNEAQ (reference sequence). Trimming cost V 5 bases and J 0 bases, with 22 bases left between them. As DNA, the CDR3 is TGTGCCAGCAGCGGAGGATGGTCGTCTCCTCAATCTAACTATGGCTACACCTTC. Protein product: CASSGGWSSPQSNYGYTF.

The chain carries TRBV2 and TRBJ2-1, with 10 bases matching TRBD2. V gave up 4 bases and J gave up 5 bases; unmatched junction bases: 2. In germline, CDR1 is SNHLY, CDR2 FYNNEI. The CDR3 is 14 amino acids. CDR3 protein: CASSAGLADNEQFF. Here the CDR3 DNA reads TGTGCCAGCAGTGCCGGACTAGCGGACAATGAGCAGTTCTTC.